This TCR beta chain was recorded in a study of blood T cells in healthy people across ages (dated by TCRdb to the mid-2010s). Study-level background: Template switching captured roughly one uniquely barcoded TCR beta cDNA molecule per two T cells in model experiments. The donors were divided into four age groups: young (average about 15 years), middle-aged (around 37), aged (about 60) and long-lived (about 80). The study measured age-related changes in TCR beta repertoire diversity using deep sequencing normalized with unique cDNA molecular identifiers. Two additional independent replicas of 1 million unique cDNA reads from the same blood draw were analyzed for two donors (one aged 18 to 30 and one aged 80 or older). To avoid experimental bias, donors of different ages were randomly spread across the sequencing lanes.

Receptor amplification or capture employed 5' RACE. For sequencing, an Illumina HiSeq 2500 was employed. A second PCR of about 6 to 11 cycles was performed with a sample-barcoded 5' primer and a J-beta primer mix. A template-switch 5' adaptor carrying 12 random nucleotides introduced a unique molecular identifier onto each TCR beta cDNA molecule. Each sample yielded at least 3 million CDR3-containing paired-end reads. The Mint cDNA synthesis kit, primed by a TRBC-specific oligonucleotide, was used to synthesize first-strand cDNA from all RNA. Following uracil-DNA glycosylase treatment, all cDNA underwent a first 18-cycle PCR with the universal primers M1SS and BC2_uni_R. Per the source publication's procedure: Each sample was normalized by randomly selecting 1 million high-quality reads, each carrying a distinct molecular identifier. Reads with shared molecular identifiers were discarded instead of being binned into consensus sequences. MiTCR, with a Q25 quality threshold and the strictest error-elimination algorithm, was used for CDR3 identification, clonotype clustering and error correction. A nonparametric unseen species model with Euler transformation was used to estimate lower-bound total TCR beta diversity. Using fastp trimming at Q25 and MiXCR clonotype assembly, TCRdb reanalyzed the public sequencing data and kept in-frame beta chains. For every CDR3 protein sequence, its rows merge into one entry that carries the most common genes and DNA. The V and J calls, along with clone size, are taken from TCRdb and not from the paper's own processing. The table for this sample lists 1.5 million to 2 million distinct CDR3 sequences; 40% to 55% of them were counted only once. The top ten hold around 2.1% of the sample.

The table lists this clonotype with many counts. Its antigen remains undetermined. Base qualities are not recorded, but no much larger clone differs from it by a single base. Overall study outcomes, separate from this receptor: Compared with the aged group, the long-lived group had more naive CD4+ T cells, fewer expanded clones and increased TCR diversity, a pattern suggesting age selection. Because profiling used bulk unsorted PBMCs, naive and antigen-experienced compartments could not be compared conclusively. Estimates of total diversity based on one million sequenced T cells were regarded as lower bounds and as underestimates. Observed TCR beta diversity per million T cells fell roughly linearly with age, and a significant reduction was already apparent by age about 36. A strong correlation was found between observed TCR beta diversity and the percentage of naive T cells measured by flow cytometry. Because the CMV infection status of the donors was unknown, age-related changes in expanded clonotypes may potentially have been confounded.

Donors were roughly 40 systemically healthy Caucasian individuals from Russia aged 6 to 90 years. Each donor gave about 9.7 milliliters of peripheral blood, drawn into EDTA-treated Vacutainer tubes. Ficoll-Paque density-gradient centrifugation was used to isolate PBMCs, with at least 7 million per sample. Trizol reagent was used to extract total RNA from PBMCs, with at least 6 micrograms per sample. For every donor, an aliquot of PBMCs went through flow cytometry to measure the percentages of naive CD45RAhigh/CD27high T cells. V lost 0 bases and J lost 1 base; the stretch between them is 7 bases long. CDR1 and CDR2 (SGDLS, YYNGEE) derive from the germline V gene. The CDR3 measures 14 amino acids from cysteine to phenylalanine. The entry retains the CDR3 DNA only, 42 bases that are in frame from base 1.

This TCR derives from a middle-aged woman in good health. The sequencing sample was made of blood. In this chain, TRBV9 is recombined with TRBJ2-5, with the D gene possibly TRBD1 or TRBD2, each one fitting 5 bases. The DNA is TGTGCCAGCAGCGTAGGGGGACCCCAAGAGACCCAGTACTTC. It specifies CASSVGGPQETQYF.